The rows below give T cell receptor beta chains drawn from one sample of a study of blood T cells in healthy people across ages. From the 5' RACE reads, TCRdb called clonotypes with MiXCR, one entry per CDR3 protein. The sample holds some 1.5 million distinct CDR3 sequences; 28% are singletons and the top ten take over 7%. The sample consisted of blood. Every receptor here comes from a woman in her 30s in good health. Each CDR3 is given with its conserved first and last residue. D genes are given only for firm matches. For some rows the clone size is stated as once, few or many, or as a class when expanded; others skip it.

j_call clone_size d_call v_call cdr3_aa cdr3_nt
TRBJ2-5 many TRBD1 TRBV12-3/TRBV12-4 CASSSGQEETQYF TGTGCCAGCAGCTCGGGACAGGAAGAGACCCAGTACTTC
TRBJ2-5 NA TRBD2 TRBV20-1 CSAMSSGGAGETQYF TGCAGTGCCATGTCGAGCGGGGGGGCCGGGGAGACCCAGTACTTC
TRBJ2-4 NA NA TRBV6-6 CASSYYTQGSQYF TGTGCCAGCAGTTACTATACGCAGGGGTCTCAGTACTTC
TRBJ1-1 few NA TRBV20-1 CSSLGWENTEAFF TGCAGTTCCCTGGGGTGGGAGAACACTGAAGCTTTCTTT
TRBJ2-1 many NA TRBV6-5 CASRGTWDEQFF TGTGCCAGCAGAGGGACTTGGGATGAGCAGTTCTTC
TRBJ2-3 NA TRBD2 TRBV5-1 CASSLMSSGTSDTQYF TGCGCCAGCAGCTTGATGAGTAGCGGGACTTCAGATACGCAGTATTTT
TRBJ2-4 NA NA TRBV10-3 CAISEYSRNEQYF TGTGCCATCAGTGAGTACAGTCGCAATGAGCAGTACTTC
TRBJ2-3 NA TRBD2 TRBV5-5 CASSFSPGPGGYTQYF TGTGCCAGCAGCTTCTCCCCGGGACCCGGGGGGTATACGCAGTATTTT
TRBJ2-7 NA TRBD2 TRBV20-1 CSARSGRLSNEQYF TGCAGTGCCCGAAGCGGGAGACTATCCAACGAGCAGTACTTC
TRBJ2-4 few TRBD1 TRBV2 CASSDDRQGRYF TGTGCCAGCAGTGATGACCGACAGGGGAGGTACTTC
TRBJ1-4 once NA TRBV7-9 CASSLQPLDEKLFF TGTGCCAGCAGCTTACAGCCCCTTGATGAAAAACTGTTTTTT
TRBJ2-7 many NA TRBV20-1 CSASGTGVYEQYF TGCAGTGCGTCCGGGACGGGGGTCTACGAGCAGTACTTC
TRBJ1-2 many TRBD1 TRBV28 CASSRQGAQGYTF TGTGCCAGCAGCCGACAGGGGGCGCAAGGCTACACCTTC
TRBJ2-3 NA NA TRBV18 CASPPRTGGSTDTQYF TGTGCCAGCCCACCGAGGACTGGCGGGTCCACAGATACGCAGTATTTT
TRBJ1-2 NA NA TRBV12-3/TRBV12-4 CASSFSAGEGYTF TGTGCCAGCAGTTTTTCAGCAGGGGAAGGCTACACCTTC
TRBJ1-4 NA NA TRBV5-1 CANSLEGREKLFF TGCGCCAACAGCTTGGAGGGACGTGAAAAACTGTTTTTT
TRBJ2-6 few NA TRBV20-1 CSAGLAGGANVLTF TGCAGTGCTGGATTGGCAGGTGGGGCCAACGTCCTGACTTTC
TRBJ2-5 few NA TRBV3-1 CASSHERGLEQYF TGTGCCAGCAGCCATGAACGGGGGCTAGAGCAGTACTTC
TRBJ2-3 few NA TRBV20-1 CSASGQPTDTQYF TGCAGTGCTAGCGGACAGCCCACAGATACGCAGTATTTT
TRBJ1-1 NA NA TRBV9 CASKGQHTEAFF TGTGCCAGCAAGGGCCAGCACACTGAAGCTTTCTTT
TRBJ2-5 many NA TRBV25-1 CASSDWGQETQYF TGTGCCAGCAGTGATTGGGGACAAGAGACCCAGTACTTC
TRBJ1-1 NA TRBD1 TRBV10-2 CASRNRGTNTEAFF TGCGCCAGCAGAAACAGGGGGACGAACACTGAAGCTTTCTTT
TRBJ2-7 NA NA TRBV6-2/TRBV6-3 CASSGSGNSYEQYF TGTGCCAGCAGTGGTAGCGGAAACTCCTACGAGCAGTACTTC
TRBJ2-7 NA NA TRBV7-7 CASSPGDFYNEQYF TGTGCCAGCAGCCCCGGGGACTTCTACAATGAGCAGTACTTC
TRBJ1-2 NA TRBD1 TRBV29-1 CSVERDQQGRGYTF TGCAGCGTCGAACGGGACCAACAGGGGCGAGGCTACACCTTC
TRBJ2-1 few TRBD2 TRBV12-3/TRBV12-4 CASSPPSGGIFNEQFF TGTGCCAGCAGTCCCCCTAGCGGGGGGATCTTCAATGAGCAGTTCTTC
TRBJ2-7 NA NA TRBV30 CAWKSLSTGWGDEQYF TGTGCCTGGAAGTCCTTAAGTACAGGGTGGGGGGACGAGCAGTACTTC
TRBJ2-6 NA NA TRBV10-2 CASSQTSTGANVLTF TGCGCCAGCAGCCAGACATCGACTGGGGCCAACGTCCTGACTTTC
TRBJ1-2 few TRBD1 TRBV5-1 CASSTGQGARGYTF TGCGCCAGCAGCACGGGACAGGGGGCGCGTGGCTACACCTTC
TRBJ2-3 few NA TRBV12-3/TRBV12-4 CASSLITPDTQYF TGTGCCAGCAGTCTAATCACCCCCGATACGCAGTATTTT
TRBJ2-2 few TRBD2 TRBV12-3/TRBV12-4 CASSLLLAGGFTGELFF TGTGCCAGCAGTTTACTCCTAGCGGGAGGTTTCACCGGGGAGCTGTTTTTT
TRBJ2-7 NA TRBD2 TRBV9 CASSVGVGTSGSRLYYEQYF TGTGCCAGCAGCGTAGGGGTGGGGACTAGCGGGAGCCGGCTATACTACGAGCAGTACTTC
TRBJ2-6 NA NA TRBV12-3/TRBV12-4 CASSLWNSGANVLTF TGTGCCAGCAGTTTGTGGAACTCTGGGGCCAACGTCCTGACTTTC
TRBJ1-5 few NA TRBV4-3 CASSQPWGAFSNQPQHF TGCGCCAGCAGCCAACCTTGGGGGGCCTTTAGCAATCAGCCCCAGCATTTT
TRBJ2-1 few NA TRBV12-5 CASLLLASSSYNEQFF TGTGCTAGTCTCCTCCTAGCGTCTAGCTCCTACAATGAGCAGTTCTTC
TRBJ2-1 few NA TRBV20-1 CSAVLVSYNEQFF TGCAGTGCTGTACTAGTTTCCTACAATGAGCAGTTCTTC
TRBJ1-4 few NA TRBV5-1 CASSPAGGGAEKLFF TGCGCCAGCAGCCCGGCGGGAGGCGGAGCGGAAAAACTGTTTTTT
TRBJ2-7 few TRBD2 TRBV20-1 CSARDPAGTHYEQYF TGCAGTGCTAGAGATCCAGCGGGAACTCACTACGAGCAGTACTTC